This T cell receptor beta chain was sequenced during a study of radiotherapy plus CTLA-4 blockade in lung cancer. TCRdb's table, derived via immunoSEQ multiplex PCR, lists solely in-frame clones and lacks some. This sample has tens of thousands of clones, with approximately 75% found just once. Germline-derived CDR1 and CDR2 are DFQATT and SNEGSKA (reference sequence). Trimming cost V 6 bases and J 7 bases, with 12 bases left between them. This CDR3 has 11 amino acids. The input for sequencing was peripheral blood, taken from a patient treated with radiotherapy plus ipilimumab. The chain carries TRBV20-1 and TRBJ1-1; no clear D gene. This clonotype was obtained from a human donor with non-small cell lung cancer that progressed on radiotherapy plus ipilimumab. For the CDR3, the DNA is TGCAGTGCAGCCGGTAGAGATGAAGCTTTCTTT. It specifies CSAAGRDEAFF.